The rows below give T cell receptor beta chains drawn from one sample of a study of cytomegalovirus exposure and HLA in healthy donors. Measured with immunoSEQ multiplex PCR; TCRdb has only the in-frame clones, and not every one. The sample yields about 160,000 clones, 82% seen once. The sample taken for sequencing was PBMCs. The receptors come from a girl under 18 in good health and CMV-seropositive. CDR3s include the opening cysteine and the closing phenylalanine or tryptophan. The D gene is left open where the match is weak. Some rows mark clone size as missing; the rest say once, few, many or name a class of expanded clone.

v_gene	d_gene	abundance	j_gene	len	CDR3aa	CDR3nt
TRBV6-1	-	-	TRBJ2-5	12	CASSEIVGTQYF	TGTGCCAGCAGTGAAATCGTCGGGACCCAGTACTTC
TRBV5-4	-	-	TRBJ1-4	14	CASSYDSLNEKLFF	TGTGCCAGCAGCTACGACAGCCTTAATGAAAAACTGTTTTTT
TRBV6-5	-	-	TRBJ2-7	13	CASRRESSYEQYF	TGTGCCAGCAGACGCGAGAGCTCCTACGAGCAGTACTTC
TRBV29-1	-	-	TRBJ2-2	14	CSVAETGNTGELFF	TGCAGCGTCGCGGAGACAGGGAACACCGGGGAGCTGTTTTTT
TRBV27	TRBD1	-	TRBJ1-1	14	CASSLRGTGTEAFF	TGTGCCAGCAGCCTTAGGGGGACAGGGACTGAAGCTTTCTTT
TRBV11-3	-	once	TRBJ2-7	15	CASSLVTGTLGEQYF	TGTGCCAGCAGCTTAGTAACGGGAACCCTGGGGGAGCAGTACTTC
TRBV7-2	-	-	TRBJ1-2	12	CASSIDSGSYTF	TGTGCCAGCAGCATCGATTCAGGGTCCTACACCTTC
TRBV30	-	once	TRBJ1-1	14	CACSRSRSDTEAFF	TGTGCCTGCAGTAGGTCCAGGTCCGACACTGAAGCTTTCTTT
TRBV9	TRBD2	once	TRBJ2-1	16	CASSAGGVAGENEQFF	TGTGCCAGCAGCGCCGGTGGGGTAGCGGGGGAAAATGAGCAGTTCTTC
TRBV28	TRBD1	-	TRBJ1-2	14	CASRRGQGTYGYTF	TGTGCCAGCAGAAGGGGACAGGGAACCTATGGCTACACCTTC